Presented here are 14 T cell receptor beta chains from one specimen sequenced in a study of monozygotic twins with inflammatory bowel disease. Reanalyzing the 5' RACE reads, TCRdb keeps one entry per CDR3 protein, without DNA. Found here are more than 110,000 distinct CDR3 sequences; the top ten clones hold over 1%. The sequencing input was blood. All receptors derive from a human donor with ulcerative colitis or Crohn's disease, or a healthy co-twin of an affected twin (not recorded which).

The chain couples TRBV30 to TRBJ2-5; absent DNA, TCRdb's TRBD1 call cannot be checked. This CDR3 is built from 13 residues. In germline, CDR1 is GTSNPN, CDR2 SVGIG (reference sequence). CDR3 residues: CACTGRGQETQYF.

J is TRBJ2-7 and V is TRBV5-1; without DNA, the TCRdb call of TRBD2 cannot be checked. The V gene's germline CDR1 is SGHRS and CDR2 YFSETQ. This CDR3 spans 16 amino acids. Here the CDR3 reads CASSLGREGGPGGQYF.

The chain combines TRBV20-1 with TRBJ1-5. The CDR3 totals 18 residues. CDR1 and CDR2 (germline): DFQATT, SNEGSKA (reference sequence). This CDR3 reads CSVRDAGDLVAGNQPQHF.

The rearrangement links TRBV6-2 or TRBV6-3 to TRBJ2-7; TCRdb indicates TRBD1, and absent DNA this call remains unverified. The germline V gene encodes CDR1 MNHEY and CDR2 SVGEGT. The CDR3 is 15 amino acids. CDR3 amino acids: CASSYPRDRGYEQYF.

CDR3 region: CASSLGATDTEAFF. V gene TRBV7-9 combines with J gene TRBJ1-1. This CDR3 has 14 residues. Germline CDR1 is SEHNR and CDR2 is FQNEAQ (reference sequence).

The chain combines TRBV12-3 or TRBV12-4 with TRBJ1-2. The CDR3 is 14 residues long. The CDR3 loop is CASLGIWGLDGYTF.

This chain links TRBV6-5 with TRBJ2-1; TCRdb designates TRBD1, a call that cannot be tested without DNA. Germline values: CDR1 MNHEY, CDR2 SVGAGI. This CDR3 contains 15 residues. This CDR3 is CASSYSGTVYNEQFF.

The chain uses TRBV27 and TRBJ1-2; TCRdb's D call, TRBD1, is unchecked because there is no DNA. This CDR3 contains 15 residues. Germline V gene lookup returns CDR1 MNHEY and CDR2 SMNVEV (reference sequence). The CDR3 spells CASSLNGDRGFGYTF.

The chain employs TRBV20-1 and TRBJ2-4; checking the TCRdb D call of TRBD2 is not possible without DNA. Germline CDR1 DFQATT, CDR2 SNEGSKA (reference sequence). This CDR3 is 11 amino acids long. The CDR3 reads CSARKSGIQYF.

The genes are TRBV10-3 and TRBJ2-1; TCRdb calls TRBD1, which cannot be checked without DNA. The CDR3 is 16 residues long. Germline V lookup: CDR1 ENHRY, CDR2 SYGVKD. Here the CDR3 reads CATTLAPTGVYNEQFF.

V gene TRBV27 combines with J gene TRBJ1-5; TCRdb outputs TRBD1, but without DNA this stays unchecked. This CDR3 contains 13 residues. Germline CDR1 MNHEY, CDR2 SMNVEV (reference sequence). The CDR3 protein is CASSWDAGAPQHF.

This chain links TRBV5-1 with TRBJ1-1; TCRdb indicates TRBD1, and absent DNA this call remains unverified. The germline V gene has CDR1 SGHRS and CDR2 YFSETQ. The CDR3 totals 14 residues. The CDR3 protein is CASSRGGAETEAFF. The complete variable domain, with remaining parts taken from reference TRBV5-1 and TRBJ1-1, reads KAGVTQTPRYLIKTRGQQVTLSCSPISGHRSVSWYQQTPGQGLQFLFEYFSETQRNKGNFPGRFSGRQFSNSRSEMNVSTLELGDSALYLCASSRGGAETEAFFGQGTRLTVV.

CDR3 sequence reads: CSVEPREGNYGHTF. The genes are TRBV29-1 and TRBJ1-2; the TCRdb D gene call, TRBD1, has no DNA to confirm it. Per germline, CDR1 SQVTM and CDR2 ANQGSEA. This CDR3 has 14 amino acids. Full variable domain (rest looked up from reference TRBV29-1 and TRBJ1-2): SAVISQKPSRDICQRGTSLTIQCQVDSQVTMMFWYRQQPGQSLTLIATANQGSEATYESGFVIDKFPISRPNLTFSTLTVSNMSPEDSSIYLCSVEPREGNYGHTFGSGTRLTVV.

This sequence joins TRBV5-1 and TRBJ2-5. Germline values: CDR1 SGHRS, CDR2 YFSETQ. The CDR3 spans 12 residues. CDR3: CASSHDRETQYF.